This entry lists 27 T cell receptor beta chains sequenced from one sample in a study of blood T cell repertoires in COVID-19 (dated by TCRdb to about 2020). The library relied on the immunoSEQ multiplex PCR assay. TCRdb carries this immuneACCESS record with in-frame sequences only. Its versions omit some clonotypes, under half of them owing to an unresolved V gene in the studies checked, with the rest unexplained. For this sample the table gives some 220,000 clones, of which 60% to 85% were detected only once. About 7% of the sample is taken by the ten largest. What was sequenced was peripheral blood. These TCRs come from a woman in her seventies with acute or convalescent COVID-19.

Worth noting for this clone: This specimen includes other DNA sequences encoding the same CDR3. The chain carries TRBV18 and TRBJ2-5; no firm D call. This CDR3 region has 12 residues. The V end lost 3 bases, the J end lost 2 bases, and 4 bases lay between the germline ends. Germline CDR1 and CDR2: KGHSH and LQKENI. CDR3 loop: CASSPEQETQYF. The CDR3 DNA sequence: TGTGCCAGCTCACCCGAGCAAGAGACCCAGTACTTC.

This chain uses TRBV11-1 with TRBJ2-7; D is possibly TRBD1 (6 bases). Trimming cost V 0 bases and J 7 bases, with 16 bases left between them. This CDR3 spans 15 amino acids. The V gene's germline CDR1 is SGHAT and CDR2 FQDESV (reference sequence). CDR3 in DNA: TGTGCCAGCAGCTTAGCTATTGGGGGCACTGGGGAGCAGTACTTC. Its protein is CASSLAIGGTGEQYF.

The J gene is TRBJ2-4, the V gene TRBV7-2; tentative D call: TRBD1 (6 bases). Trimming cost V 6 bases and J 0 bases, with 18 bases left between them. The CDR3 is made up of 17 amino acids. The germline CDR1 and CDR2 sequences are SGHTA and FQGNSA. CDR3 in DNA: TGTGCCAGCAGTTATGGACAGCTCATGGGAGCCAAAAACATTCAGTACTTC. Translating it yields CASSYGQLMGAKNIQYF.

This clone was observed a single time. The chain links TRBV10-3 to TRBJ2-1; no definite D call. The CDR3 length is 15 residues. The V gene lost 0 bases and the J gene lost 2 bases, with 8 bases spanning the gap. Germline V gives CDR1 ENHRY, CDR2 SYGVKD. CDR3 nucleotides: TGTGCCATCAGTGAGTCAGTGCTACCCTACAATGAGCAGTTCTTC. Encoded protein: CAISESVLPYNEQFF.

This sequence joins TRBV29-1 and TRBJ2-1, with 12 bases aligning to TRBD2. The V gene's germline CDR1 is SQVTM and CDR2 ANQGSEA. The CDR3 has 13 amino acids. V lost 4 bases to trimming and J lost 15 bases; unmatched junction nucleotides: 10. This CDR3 reads CSVVTSGGSTGFF. The CDR3 DNA reads as TGCAGCGTTGTAACTAGCGGGGGGTCTACCGGGTTCTTC.

The chain is built from TRBV5-1 and TRBJ2-1; a possible D gene is TRBD2 (5 bases). V lost 7 bases to trimming and J lost 0 bases, with 23 bases between them. This CDR3 is 18 amino acids long. Germline V CDR1 and CDR2: SGHRS, YFSETQ. CDR3 DNA sequence: TGCGCCAGCGGCGTCCGTGGTCTAACGGCGGGCTCCTACAATGAGCAGTTCTTC. Its protein product is CASGVRGLTAGSYNEQFF.

The rearrangement links TRBV4-3 to TRBJ2-5, with D unresolved. Germline V lookup: CDR1 LGHNA, CDR2 YSLEER. Trimming took off 0 bases at V and 5 bases at J, with 13 bases between the two ends. This CDR3 is built from 15 residues. The CDR3 here is CASSQEGRLWETQYF. The CDR3 region has the DNA TGCGCCAGCAGCCAAGAAGGCAGGCTATGGGAGACCCAGTACTTC.

This chain joins TRBV2 and TRBJ1-4, with D possibly matching TRBD1 (6 bases). Looked up from germline, CDR1 is SNHLY and CDR2 is FYNNEI. The CDR3 spans 15 residues. V shed 6 bases and J shed 3 bases, with 14 bases lying between them. CDR3 in amino acids: CASSLGGGSNEKLFF. In DNA form, the CDR3 reads TGTGCCAGCAGCCTCGGGGGGGGCTCTAATGAAAAACTGTTTTTT.

The chain joins TRBV4-1 to TRBJ1-4; 9 bases are shared with TRBD1. With 8 bases clipped from V and 6 bases from J, the junction kept 7 bases outside the gene matches. The germline V gene encodes CDR1 MGHRA and CDR2 YSYEKL. The CDR3 loop spans 14 amino acids. The CDR3 bases are TGCGCCAGCGCTCGCCGGGACAGGGATGAAAAACTGTTTTTT. This translates into CASARRDRDEKLFF.

The gene calls are TRBV7-2 and TRBJ2-3, with 8 bases that match TRBD1. V lost 5 bases to trimming and J lost 7 bases; unmatched junction nucleotides: 11. CDR3 length: 15 residues. CDR1 is SGHTA, CDR2 FQGNSA, per germline. The CDR3 bases are TGTGCCAGCAGCCTCTCAGGGGGCGCAGGTAATACGCAGTATTTT. Its protein is CASSLSGGAGNTQYF.

The chain combines TRBV11-2 with TRBJ2-1; no definite D call. Trimming shortened V by 4 bases and J by 16 bases, and 14 bases separated the two germline ends. The CDR3 loop spans 11 amino acids. Germline-derived CDR1 and CDR2 are SGHAT and FQNNGV. DNA for the CDR3: TGTGCCAGCAGCTCTCAAGTACTTGTTTTCTTC. It is translated as CASSSQVLVFF.

This clone occurred a few times. This sequence joins TRBV6-2 or TRBV6-3 and TRBJ2-3, with 11 bases lining up with TRBD1. CDR1 and CDR2 (germline): MNHEY, SVGEGT. After removal of 5 bases from V and 5 bases from J, the junction contained 6 bases not matched to a gene. The CDR3 runs to 15 residues. The CDR3: CASSESGQGVDTQYF. CDR3 DNA sequence: TGTGCCAGCAGTGAGTCGGGACAGGGGGTAGATACGCAGTATTTT.

The chain couples TRBV6-1 to TRBJ2-1; TRBD1 is a possible D gene (6 bases). The CDR3 totals 14 residues. CDR1 is MNHNS, CDR2 SASEGT, per germline. Trimming left V 2 bases short and J 8 bases short, with 13 bases between. Here the CDR3 DNA reads TGTGCCAGCAGTGAAACAGGGACGGTCTATGAGCAGTTCTTC. The encoded protein is CASSETGTVYEQFF.

This sequence joins TRBV6-6 and TRBJ1-2; tentatively, D is TRBD1 (5 bases). Trimming pared 6 bases from V and 7 bases from J, leaving 18 bases between. Germline V gene sequence: CDR1 MNHNY, CDR2 SVGAGI (reference sequence). This CDR3 is built from 14 residues. In DNA form, the CDR3 reads TGTGCCAGCAGGCGTACGTCCGACAGTTTTGGCTACACCTTC. Encoded protein: CASRRTSDSFGYTF.

This clone was counted ten times or more. One end of the junction does not line up with germline, which may come from a read error. This rearrangement joins TRBV7-9 to TRBJ2-3; perhaps TRBD1 as D (6 bases). CDR1 is SEHNR and CDR2 is FQNEAQ in the germline V gene (reference sequence). The CDR3 is 12 amino acids. CDR3 coding DNA: TGTGCCAGCAGCTTCTTGGCTCAGTGGGGGCATTTT. Its translation is CASSFLAQWGHF.

The CDR3 spells CASSRGSSGGTGELFF. The CDR3 bases are TGTGCCAGCAGCCGAGGGAGTAGCGGGGGGACTGGGGAGCTGTTTTTT. V and J are TRBV3-1 (or the pseudogene TRBV3-2) and TRBJ2-2; the match to TRBD2 covers 10 bases. V lost 4 bases, J lost 8 bases, and 10 bases stayed unmatched. Germline CDR1 and CDR2: LGHDT and YNNKEL (reference sequence). The length of the CDR3 is 16 residues.

The V gene is TRBV25-1, the J gene TRBJ2-2; TRBD2 is a possible D gene (5 bases). From germline, CDR1 is MGHDK and CDR2 SYGVNS. This CDR3 has 14 residues. V lost 6 bases to trimming and J lost 5 bases, with 13 bases between them. DNA for the CDR3: TGTGCCAGCAGACCGTCGGGGTGGACCGGGGAGCTGTTTTTT. Amino acid sequence: CASRPSGWTGELFF.

The chain employs TRBV6-5 and TRBJ1-6; no firm D call. Germline V gives CDR1 MNHEY, CDR2 SVGAGI. Trimming pared 5 bases from V and 2 bases from J, leaving 4 bases between. There are 13 residues in the CDR3. Written as DNA, the CDR3 is TGTGCCAGCAGTAACACCTATAATTCACCCCTCCACTTT. As protein: CASSNTYNSPLHF.

Here the CDR3 DNA reads TGTGCCAGCAGACAGGGGGGCAATCAGCCCCAGCATTTT. Protein product: CASRQGGNQPQHF. The chain recombines TRBV12-3 or TRBV12-4 with TRBJ1-5; 8 positions match TRBD1. The CDR3 has 13 amino acids. V lost 6 bases and J lost 2; bases outside the gene matches: 0.

The V gene is TRBV2, the J gene TRBJ2-7, with TRBD1 matching over 12 bases. The CDR3 is 13 amino acids. Trimming cost V 8 bases and J 4 bases; bases outside gene matches: 3. Germline CDR1 and CDR2: SNHLY and FYNNEI. For the CDR3, the DNA is TGTGCCAGCGGGACAGGGGGCGGGTACGAGCAGTACTTC. It translates to CASGTGGGYEQYF.

This chain links TRBV5-8 with TRBJ1-1; 8 bases agree with TRBD1. The V segment lost 2 bases and the J segment 1 base; nucleotides outside the gene matches: 7. The CDR3 runs 16 residues. CDR1 and CDR2 (germline): SGHTS, YDEGEE. This CDR3 is CASSFGRGLGNTEAFF. The CDR3 nucleotides are TGTGCCAGCAGCTTCGGCAGGGGGCTCGGGAACACTGAAGCTTTCTTT.

This clone was detected ten times or more. The gene calls are TRBV9 and TRBJ2-3, with TRBD2 as a possible D gene (5 bases). Germline assignment: CDR1 SGDLS and CDR2 YYNGEE. The CDR3 length is 15 residues. Trimming took 4 bases from V and 3 from J, leaving 15 bases between them. CDR3 in DNA: TGTGCCAGCAGCCCCCGCGCCCGAGGGACAGATACGCAGTATTTT. It is translated as CASSPRARGTDTQYF.

This clone was recorded a few times. The chain employs TRBV3-1 (or the pseudogene TRBV3-2) and TRBJ1-2; 10 bases agree with TRBD1. With 3 bases clipped from V and 9 bases from J, the junction kept 7 bases outside the gene matches. The CDR3 consists of 14 residues. CDR1 and CDR2 from the germline V gene are LGHDT and YNNKEL (reference sequence). The CDR3 loop is CASSQDSTGGRYTF. DNA for the CDR3: TGTGCCAGCAGCCAGGATTCGACAGGGGGCCGCTACACCTTC.

The chain carries TRBV2 and TRBJ2-5; D might be TRBD2 (6 bases). Trimming cost V 4 bases and J 4 bases, with 13 bases left between them. Germline CDR1 SNHLY, CDR2 FYNNEI. The CDR3 covers 14 residues. CDR3 in DNA: TGTGCCAGCAGTGGTCGACTAGGTGGAGAGACCCAGTACTTC. Translated: CASSGRLGGETQYF.

Only one count was recorded for this clone. Other DNA sequences in this sample translate to the same CDR3. The chain links TRBV19 to TRBJ2-2; TRBD1 aligns across 7 bases. In germline, CDR1 is LNHDA, CDR2 SQIVND (reference sequence). J was trimmed by 0 bases and V by 6 bases; bases with no gene match: 10. The CDR3 contains 17 residues. CDR3 amino acids: CASSNPGQIPNTGELFF. CDR3 coding DNA: TGTGCCAGTAGCAACCCGGGACAGATACCGAACACCGGGGAGCTGTTTTTT.

This clone was counted once. The rearrangement uses TRBV5-6 and TRBJ2-2; weak D call: TRBD1 (5 bases). The CDR3 contains 14 residues. Trimming pared 1 base from V and 3 bases from J, leaving 7 bases between. Germline V gene sequence: CDR1 SGHDT, CDR2 YYEEEE. The DNA of the CDR3 is TGTGCCAGCAGCTTGAGCAGGGACACCGGGGAGCTGTTTTTT. Its translation: CASSLSRDTGELFF.

This rearrangement joins TRBV21-1 to TRBJ1-3. TRBV21-1 is given as a pseudogene. The length of the CDR3 is 13 residues. This CDR3 reads CASSKGEGNTIYF. The CDR3 nucleotides read TGTGCCAGCAGCAAAGGAGAGGGAAACACCATATATTTT.